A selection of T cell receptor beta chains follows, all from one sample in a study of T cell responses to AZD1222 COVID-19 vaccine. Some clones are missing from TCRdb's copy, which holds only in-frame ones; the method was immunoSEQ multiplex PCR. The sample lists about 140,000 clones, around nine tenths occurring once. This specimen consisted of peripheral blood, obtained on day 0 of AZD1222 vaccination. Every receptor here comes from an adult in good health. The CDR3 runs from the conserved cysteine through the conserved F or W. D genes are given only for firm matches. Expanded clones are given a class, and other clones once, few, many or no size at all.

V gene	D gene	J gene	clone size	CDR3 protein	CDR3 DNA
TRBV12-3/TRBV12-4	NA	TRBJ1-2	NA	CASSLGGAGGYTF	TGTGCCAGCAGTTTAGGGGGGGCTGGCGGCTACACCTTC
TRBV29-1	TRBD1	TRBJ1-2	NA	CSVERDRGLSFGYTF	TGCAGCGTTGAACGGGACAGGGGGCTAAGTTTTGGCTACACCTTC
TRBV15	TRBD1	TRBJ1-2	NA	CATSREGDRAIYGYTF	TGTGCCACCAGCAGAGAGGGGGACAGGGCAATCTATGGCTACACCTTC
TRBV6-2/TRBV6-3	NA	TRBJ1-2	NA	CASSIINYGYTF	TGTGCCAGCAGTATTATCAACTATGGCTACACCTTC
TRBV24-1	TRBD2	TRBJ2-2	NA	CATSDPGGGPTGELFF	TGTGCCACCAGTGATCCGGGAGGGGGGCCCACCGGGGAGCTGTTTTTT
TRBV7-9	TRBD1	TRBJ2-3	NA	CASSHPDRADTQYF	TGTGCCAGCAGCCACCCAGACAGGGCAGATACGCAGTATTTT
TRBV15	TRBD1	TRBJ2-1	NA	CATSGTGGSFDEQFF	TGTGCCACCAGCGGGACAGGGGGCAGTTTCGATGAGCAGTTCTTC
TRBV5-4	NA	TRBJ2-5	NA	CASSLEVQETQYF	TGTGCCAGCAGCTTGGAGGTTCAAGAGACCCAGTACTTC
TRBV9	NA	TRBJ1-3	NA	CASSVEGMGNTIYF	TGTGCCAGCAGCGTAGAGGGGATGGGAAACACCATATATTTT
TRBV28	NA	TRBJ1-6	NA	CASSSDGMDYNSPLHF	TGTGCCAGCAGTTCTGACGGGATGGACTATAATTCACCCCTCCACTTT
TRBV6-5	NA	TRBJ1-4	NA	CASSYSRVELFF	TGTGCCAGCAGTTACTCGAGGGTGGAACTGTTTTTT
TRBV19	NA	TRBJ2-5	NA	CASSVGSDFQETQYF	TGTGCCAGTAGTGTCGGGTCGGATTTTCAAGAGACCCAGTACTTC
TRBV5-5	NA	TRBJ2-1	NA	CASSMRTLSLDEQFF	TGTGCCAGCAGCATGCGTACCCTTTCATTGGATGAGCAGTTCTTC
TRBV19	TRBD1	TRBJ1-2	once	CASSPSSGQGYGYTF	TGTGCCAGTAGTCCTAGTAGTGGACAGGGGTATGGCTACACCTTC
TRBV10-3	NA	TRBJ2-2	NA	CAISRHTGELFF	TGTGCCATCAGCCGACACACCGGGGAGCTGTTTTTT
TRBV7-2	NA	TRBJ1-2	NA	CASSQGGVIGNGYTF	TGTGCCAGCAGCCAGGGTGGGGTAATAGGGAATGGCTACACCTTC
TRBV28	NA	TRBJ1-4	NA	CASSLWEKLFF	TGTGCCAGCAGTTTGTGGGAAAAACTGTTTTTT
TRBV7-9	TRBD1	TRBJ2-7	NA	CASSLKGGQGSGYEQYF	TGTGCCAGCAGCTTAAAGGGGGGACAGGGAAGCGGCTACGAGCAGTACTTC
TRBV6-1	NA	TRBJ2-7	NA	CASSEAGFEQYF	TGTGCCAGCAGTGAGGCGGGGTTCGAGCAGTACTTC
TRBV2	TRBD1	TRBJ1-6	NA	CASSYRGSNSPLHF	TGTGCCAGCAGCTACAGGGGCTCTAATTCACCCCTCCACTTT
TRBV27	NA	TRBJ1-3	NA	CASSKSRERNTIYF	TGTGCCAGCAGTAAATCCAGGGAAAGAAACACCATATATTTT
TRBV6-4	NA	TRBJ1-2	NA	CASSPTGTPIYGYTF	TGTGCCAGCAGCCCTACCGGGACACCGATTTATGGCTACACCTTC
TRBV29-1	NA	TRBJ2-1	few	CSAQTGDIYNEQFF	TGCAGCGCTCAGACTGGAGACATCTACAATGAGCAGTTCTTC
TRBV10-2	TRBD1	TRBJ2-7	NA	CASTGTGGGEQYF	TGCGCCAGCACGGGGACAGGGGGCGGCGAGCAGTACTTC
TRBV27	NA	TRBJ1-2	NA	CASSLSIAGFYGYTF	TGTGCCAGCAGTTTATCGATTGCCGGGTTCTATGGCTACACCTTC
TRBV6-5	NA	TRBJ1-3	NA	CASSYSQSTSGNTIYF	TGTGCCAGCAGTTACTCACAGAGCACCTCTGGAAACACCATATATTTT
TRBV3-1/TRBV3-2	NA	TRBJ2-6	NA	CASSQDSQSSGANVLTF	TGTGCCAGCAGCCAAGACTCTCAGTCATCTGGGGCCAACGTCCTGACTTTC
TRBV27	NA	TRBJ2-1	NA	CASSLSRGSQWGNEQFF	TGTGCCAGCAGTTTATCGAGGGGTAGCCAATGGGGGAATGAGCAGTTCTTC
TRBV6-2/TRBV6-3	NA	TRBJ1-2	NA	CASSYSAGYGYTF	TGTGCCAGCAGTTACTCGGCCGGCTATGGCTACACCTTC
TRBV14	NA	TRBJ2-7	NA	CASSHGVGHYEQYF	TGTGCCAGCAGCCATGGGGTAGGGCACTACGAGCAGTACTTC
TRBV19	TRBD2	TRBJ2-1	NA	CASSSGLAEQFF	TGTGCCAGTAGTTCGGGACTAGCGGAGCAGTTCTTC
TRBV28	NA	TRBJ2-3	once	CATSPGDTQYF	TGTGCCACCTCCCCGGGGGATACGCAGTATTTT
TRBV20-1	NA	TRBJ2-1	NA	CSAQTLSGQFF	TGCAGTGCGCAGACCCTTAGTGGGCAGTTCTTC